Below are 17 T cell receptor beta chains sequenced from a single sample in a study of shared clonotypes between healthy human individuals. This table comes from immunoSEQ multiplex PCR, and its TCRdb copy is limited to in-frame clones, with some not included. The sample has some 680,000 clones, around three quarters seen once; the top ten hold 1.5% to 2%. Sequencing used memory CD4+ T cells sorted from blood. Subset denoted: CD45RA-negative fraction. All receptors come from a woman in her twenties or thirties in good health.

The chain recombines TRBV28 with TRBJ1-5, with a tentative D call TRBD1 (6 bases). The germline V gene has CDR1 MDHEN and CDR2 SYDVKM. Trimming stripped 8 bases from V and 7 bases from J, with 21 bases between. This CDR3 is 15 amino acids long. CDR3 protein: CASRSTGSGVQPQHF. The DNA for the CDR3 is TGTGCCAGCCGTTCCACAGGGAGCGGTGTACAGCCCCAGCATTTT. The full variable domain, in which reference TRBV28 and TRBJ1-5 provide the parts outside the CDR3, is DVKVTQSSRYLVKRTGEKVFLECVQDMDHENMFWYRQDPGLGLRLIYFSYDVKMKEKGDIPEGYSVSREKKERFSLILESASTNQTSMYLCASRSTGSGVQPQHFGDGTRLSIL.

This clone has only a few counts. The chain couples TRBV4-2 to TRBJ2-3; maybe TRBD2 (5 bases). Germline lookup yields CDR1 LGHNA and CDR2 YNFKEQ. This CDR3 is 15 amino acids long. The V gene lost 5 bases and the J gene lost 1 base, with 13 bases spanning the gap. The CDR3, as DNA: TGTGCCAGCAGCACCGTTGGGGAGCGCACAGATACGCAGTATTTT. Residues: CASSTVGERTDTQYF.

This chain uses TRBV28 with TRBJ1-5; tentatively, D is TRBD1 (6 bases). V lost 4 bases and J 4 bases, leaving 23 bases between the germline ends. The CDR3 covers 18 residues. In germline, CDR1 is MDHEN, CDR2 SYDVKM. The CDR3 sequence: CASSSYRVKVIANQPQHF. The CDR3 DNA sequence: TGTGCCAGCAGTTCCTACAGGGTGAAGGTCATAGCAAATCAGCCCCAGCATTTT.

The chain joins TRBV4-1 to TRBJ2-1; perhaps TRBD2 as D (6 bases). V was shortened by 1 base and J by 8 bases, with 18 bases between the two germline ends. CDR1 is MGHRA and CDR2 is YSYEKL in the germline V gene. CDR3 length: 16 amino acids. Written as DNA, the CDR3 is TGCGCCAGCAGCCAAGTCCCCAGCGGGTGGAGGGATGAGCAGTTCTTC. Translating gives CASSQVPSGWRDEQFF.

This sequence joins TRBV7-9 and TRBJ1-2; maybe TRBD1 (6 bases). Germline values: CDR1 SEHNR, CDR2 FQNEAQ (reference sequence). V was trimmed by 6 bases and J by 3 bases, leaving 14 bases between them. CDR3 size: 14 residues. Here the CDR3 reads CASRPGDPYYGYTF. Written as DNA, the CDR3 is TGTGCCAGCAGACCAGGGGACCCCTACTATGGCTACACCTTC.

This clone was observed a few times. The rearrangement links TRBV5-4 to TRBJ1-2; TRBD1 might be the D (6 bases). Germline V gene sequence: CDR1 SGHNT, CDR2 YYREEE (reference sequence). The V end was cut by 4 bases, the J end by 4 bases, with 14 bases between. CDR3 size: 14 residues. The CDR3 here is CASSPRQDAYGYTF. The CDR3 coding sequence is TGTGCCAGCAGCCCACGACAGGACGCCTATGGCTACACCTTC.

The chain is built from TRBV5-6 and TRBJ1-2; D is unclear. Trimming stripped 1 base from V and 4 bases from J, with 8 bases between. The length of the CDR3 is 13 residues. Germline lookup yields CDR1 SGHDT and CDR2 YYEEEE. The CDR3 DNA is TGTGCCAGCAGCTTGTTCGGCGGCTATGGCTACACCTTC. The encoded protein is CASSLFGGYGYTF.

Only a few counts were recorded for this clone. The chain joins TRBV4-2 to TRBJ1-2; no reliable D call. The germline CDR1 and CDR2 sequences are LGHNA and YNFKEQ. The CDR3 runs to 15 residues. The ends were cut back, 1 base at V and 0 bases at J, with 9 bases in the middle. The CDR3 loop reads CASSQARGTNYGYTF. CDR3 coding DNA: TGTGCCAGCAGCCAAGCCCGGGGAACTAACTATGGCTACACCTTC.

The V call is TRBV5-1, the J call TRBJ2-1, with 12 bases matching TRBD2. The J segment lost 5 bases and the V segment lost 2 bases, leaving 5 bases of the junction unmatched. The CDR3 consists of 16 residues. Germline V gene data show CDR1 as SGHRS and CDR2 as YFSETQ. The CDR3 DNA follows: TGCGCCAGCAGCTTCACTAGCGGGAGGTCTGACAATGAGCAGTTCTTC. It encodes CASSFTSGRSDNEQFF.

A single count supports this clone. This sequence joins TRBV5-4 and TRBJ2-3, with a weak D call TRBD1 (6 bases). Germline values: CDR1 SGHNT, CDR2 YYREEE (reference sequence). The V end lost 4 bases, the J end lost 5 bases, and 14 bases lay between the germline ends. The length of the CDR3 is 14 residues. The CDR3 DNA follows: TGTGCCAGCAGCCAAGATTTCAGGGGAGATACGCAGTATTTT. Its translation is CASSQDFRGDTQYF.

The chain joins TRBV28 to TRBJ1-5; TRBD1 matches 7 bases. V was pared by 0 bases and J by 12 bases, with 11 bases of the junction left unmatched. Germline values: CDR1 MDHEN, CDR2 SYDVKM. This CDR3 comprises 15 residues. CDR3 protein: CASSLWTGNRVGQHF. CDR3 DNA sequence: TGTGCCAGCAGTTTATGGACAGGGAATAGGGTTGGCCAGCATTTT.

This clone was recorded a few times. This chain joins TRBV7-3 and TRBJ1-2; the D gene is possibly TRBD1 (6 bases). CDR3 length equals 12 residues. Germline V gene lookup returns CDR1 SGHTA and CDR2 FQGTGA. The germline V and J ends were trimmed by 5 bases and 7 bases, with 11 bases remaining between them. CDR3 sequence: CASSGGGGGYTF. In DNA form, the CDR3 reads TGTGCCAGCAGCGGGGGCGGTGGTGGCTACACCTTC.

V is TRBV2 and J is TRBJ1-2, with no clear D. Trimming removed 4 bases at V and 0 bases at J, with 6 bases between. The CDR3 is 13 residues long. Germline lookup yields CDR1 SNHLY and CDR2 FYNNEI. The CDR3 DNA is TGTGCCAGCAGTGTCGGGGCTAACTATGGCTACACCTTC. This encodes CASSVGANYGYTF.

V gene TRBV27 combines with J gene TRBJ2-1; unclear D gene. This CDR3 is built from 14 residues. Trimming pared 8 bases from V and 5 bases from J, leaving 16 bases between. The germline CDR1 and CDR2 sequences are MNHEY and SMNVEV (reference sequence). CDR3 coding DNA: TGTGCCAGCTCCCGTTATCGTATTGACAATGAGCAGTTCTTC. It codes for CASSRYRIDNEQFF.

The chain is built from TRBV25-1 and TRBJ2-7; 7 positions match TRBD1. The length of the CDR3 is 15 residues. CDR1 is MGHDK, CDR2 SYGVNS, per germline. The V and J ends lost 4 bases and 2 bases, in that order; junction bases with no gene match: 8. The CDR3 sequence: CASSGTGSIPYEQYF. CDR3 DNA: TGTGCCAGCAGTGGGACAGGATCTATTCCCTACGAGCAGTACTTC.

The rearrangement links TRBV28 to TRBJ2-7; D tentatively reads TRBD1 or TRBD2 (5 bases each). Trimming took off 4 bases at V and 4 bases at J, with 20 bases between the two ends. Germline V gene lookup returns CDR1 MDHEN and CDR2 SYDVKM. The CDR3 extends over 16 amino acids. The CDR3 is CASSSPRGPSRYEQYF. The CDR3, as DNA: TGTGCCAGCAGTTCTCCCCGGGGCCCTAGTAGATACGAGCAGTACTTC.

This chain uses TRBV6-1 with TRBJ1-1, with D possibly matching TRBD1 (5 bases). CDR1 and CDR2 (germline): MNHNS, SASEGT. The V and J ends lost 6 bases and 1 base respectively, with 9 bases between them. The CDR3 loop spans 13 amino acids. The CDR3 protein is CASRAGTNTEAFF. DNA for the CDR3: TGTGCCAGCAGAGCCGGGACGAACACTGAAGCTTTCTTT.